This T cell receptor (beta chain) is drawn from a study of human T cells and chemical hapten exposure. Across the study: Patch testing was performed with 0.01% DPC on the upper back, with reading at 6 days. Study-wide findings and caveats: Counts of expanded TCRs (at PT1) showed a positive correlation with patch test score. Expanded TCR sets contained significantly more large CDR3 similarity clusters than controls.

TCRdb called the RACE reads again in MiXCR, with one record for every CDR3 protein. Among approximately 91,000 distinct CDR3 sequences, 9.5% to 13% were seen once, and the ten largest hold approximately 1.4%. V was clipped by 6 bases and J by 0 bases, with 6 bases between them. CDR1 SGHVS and CDR2 FNYEAQ come from the germline V gene. The CDR3 is 13 amino acids. This clonotype showed up just a few times. Its specificity is unknown. Time point of the sample: patch test 2, 6 weeks after DPC sensitization. Treatment: therapeutic diphenylcyclopropenone sensitization with weekly scalp DPC. Here the sequenced sample was whole blood, taken in connection with sensitization to the hapten diphenylcyclopropenone (DPC). This receptor was obtained from a man in his late teens or twenties with alopecia areata. Some clones in this sample may be carry-over from other donors' samples. The chain links TRBV7-6 to TRBJ2-1, with D unclear. CDR3 coding DNA: TGTGCCAGCAGGACAAACTCCTACAATGAGCAGTTCTTC. Translation: CASRTNSYNEQFF.